This record covers a single T cell receptor (beta chain). This clonotype was observed at least ten times. This clone's antigen is unknown. The input lacks base qualities; no much larger clone sits a single base away. Based on the germline V gene, the CDR1 and CDR2 sequences are SNHLY and FYNNEI. Trimming takes 6 bases off V and 4 bases off J; junction bases not matched to a gene: 4. From the cysteine through the phenylalanine, the CDR3 covers 14 amino acids. The read is trimmed to its CDR3 DNA, 42 bases read in frame from base 1. Graves' hyperthyroidism was defined as stable when no progression to ophthalmopathy occurred over 18 months of follow-up. Hyperthyroidism patients were newly diagnosed, had a disease duration of under 2 months, and were aged 18 to 65 years. The study excluded patients with uncontrolled infections, other autoimmune diseases, pregnancy or lactation. Clinical symptoms, serum thyroxine and TRAb, thyroid ultrasound, and orbital computed tomography formed the basis for the diagnoses. Ficoll-Paque density gradient centrifugation was used to isolate PBMCs from approximately 10 ml of fresh peripheral blood. Total RNA was extracted with Trizol reagent, and quality was checked on an Agilent 2100 Bioanalyzer.

TCR beta CDR3 regions were amplified from RNA transcripts. For the first round of RT-PCR on the TCR CDR3, the HTBI primer set was used together with the Qiagen OneStep RT-PCR kit. A second multiplex PCR round built the libraries, followed by size selection and purification. The libraries were sequenced on an Illumina HiSeq2000 using paired-end 100 bp reads. Concerning the study's data processing: SOAPnuke was used to process the raw data, with reads discarded if the reads contained adapters or uncalled bases, had a mean Phred below 15, or lacked an exact constant-primer or identifier match. COPE v1.2.5 was used to merge high-quality paired reads, and clonotypes were defined as unique nucleotide sequences. Clonotypes were aligned to IMGT TRBV, TRBD and TRBJ reference segments using MiTCR v1.1. The analysis was restricted to V-J combinations with a frequency above 0.0001, which together covered roughly 99% of the repertoires. A TCS score was defined as the ratio of F50 (clonal expansion) to E x V (chaos), with BLOSUM62-based TCRdist applied between CDR3 peptides within each V-J. Welch's t-statistics and random forest reduced 514 V-J features to some 14, which were used in a naive Bayes classifier (R e1071). TCRdb applied fastp at Q25 and MiXCR to the public reads, then kept only in-frame beta chains. Entries that share a CDR3 protein sequence are merged under the most common genes and DNA. It is TCRdb's table, rather than the study itself, that gives the V and J calls and clone size. The sample table holds 250,000 to 300,000 distinct CDR3 sequences, of which roughly 13% were seen once. Less than 8% of the sample is held by the ten biggest clonotypes.

These data are taken from a study of T cells in Graves' hyperthyroidism and ophthalmopathy (dated by TCRdb to the late 2010s). For the study in its entirety: Peripheral blood samples were taken at the time of initial diagnosis, prior to any treatment. Whether ophthalmopathy could be predicted prospectively was tested in an independent validation cohort made up of 18 hyperthyroidism patients plus 17 patients who later progressed to ophthalmopathy. To identify distinguishing TCR V-J signatures, a discovery cohort of some 99 patients was used, comprising 40 to 45 with Graves' ophthalmopathy and 57 with stable Graves' hyperthyroidism. Thyroid tissue and blood T-cell repertoires from over 5 Graves' hyperthyroidism patients were also compared in the study. After sampling, hyperthyroidism patients received methimazole starting at 30 mg daily, and ophthalmopathy patients received high-dose intravenous methylprednisolone. According to the paper, TCR Vbeta CDR3 sequencing was carried out on approximately 140 peripheral blood samples, which came from fewer than 50 ophthalmopathy, about 75 hyperthyroidism and roughly 17 progressor patients. The roughly 99 discovery patients were divided at random into training and test sets in a 7:3 ratio.

Study-level results and caveats: In validation, the model predicted progression to ophthalmopathy a median of approximately 6.6 months before onset, with roughly 71% sensitivity and about 72% specificity. Ophthalmopathy was separated from stable hyperthyroidism by a 13 V-J signature model, with 87.88% sensitivity and approximately 81% specificity obtained in cross-validation and 80%/75% obtained in testing. Most expanded thyroid clonotypes (frequency above 0.001) were also found in blood, which suggests that blood repertoires may mirror thyroid immune responses. No statistical method was used to fix the sample size in advance, and group allocation was not hidden from the investigators.

Sequenced input: blood. The sequence joins TRBV2 to TRBJ1-2; TRBD1 fits 11 bases in the junction. The TCR comes from a woman aged 40 to 49 with Graves' hyperthyroidism. This receptor carries the CDR3 CASSGTGGTYGYTF. The DNA sequence is as follows: TGTGCCAGCAGCGGGACAGGGGGGACCTATGGCTACACCTTC.